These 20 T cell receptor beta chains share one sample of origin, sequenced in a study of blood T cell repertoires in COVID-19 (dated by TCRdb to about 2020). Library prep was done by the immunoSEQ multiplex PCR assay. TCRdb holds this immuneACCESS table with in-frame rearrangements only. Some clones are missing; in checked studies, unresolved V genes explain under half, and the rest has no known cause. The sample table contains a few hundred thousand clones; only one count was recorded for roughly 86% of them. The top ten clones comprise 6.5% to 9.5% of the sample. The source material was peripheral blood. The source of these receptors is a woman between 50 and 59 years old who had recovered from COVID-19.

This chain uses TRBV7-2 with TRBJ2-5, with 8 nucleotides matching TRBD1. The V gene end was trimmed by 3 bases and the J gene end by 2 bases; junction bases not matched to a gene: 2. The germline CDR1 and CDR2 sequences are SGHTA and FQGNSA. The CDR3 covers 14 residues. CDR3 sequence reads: CASSFNRGQETQYF. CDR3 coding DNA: TGTGCCAGCAGCTTTAACAGGGGGCAAGAGACCCAGTACTTC.

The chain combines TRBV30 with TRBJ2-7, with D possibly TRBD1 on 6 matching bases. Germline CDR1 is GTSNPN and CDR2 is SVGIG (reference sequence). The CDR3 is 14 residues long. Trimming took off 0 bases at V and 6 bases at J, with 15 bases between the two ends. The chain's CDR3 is CAWSVGTTLPEQYF. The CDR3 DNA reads TGTGCCTGGAGTGTAGGGACAACTCTGCCCGAGCAGTACTTC.

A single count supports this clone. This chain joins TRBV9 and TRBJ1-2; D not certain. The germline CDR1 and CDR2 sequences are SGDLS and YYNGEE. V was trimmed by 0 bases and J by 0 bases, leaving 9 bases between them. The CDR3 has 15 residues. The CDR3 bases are TGTGCCAGCAGCGTAGATCTACGAGCTAACTATGGCTACACCTTC. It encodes CASSVDLRANYGYTF.

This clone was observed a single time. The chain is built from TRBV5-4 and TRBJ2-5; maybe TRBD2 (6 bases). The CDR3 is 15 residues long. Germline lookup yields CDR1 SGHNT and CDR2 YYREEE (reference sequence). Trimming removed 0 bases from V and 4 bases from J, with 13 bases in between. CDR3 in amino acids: CASSLAEFGGETQYF. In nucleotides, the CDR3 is TGTGCCAGCAGCTTGGCCGAGTTCGGGGGAGAGACCCAGTACTTC.

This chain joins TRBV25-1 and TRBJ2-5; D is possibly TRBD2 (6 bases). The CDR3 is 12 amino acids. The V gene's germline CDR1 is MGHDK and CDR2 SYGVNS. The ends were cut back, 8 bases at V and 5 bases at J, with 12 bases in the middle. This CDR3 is CASGGPPETQYF. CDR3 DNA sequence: TGTGCCAGCGGAGGGCCCCCGGAGACCCAGTACTTC.

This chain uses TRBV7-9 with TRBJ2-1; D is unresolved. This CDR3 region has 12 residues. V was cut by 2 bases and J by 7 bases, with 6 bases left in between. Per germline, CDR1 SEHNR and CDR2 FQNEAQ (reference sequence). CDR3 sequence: CASSLFRNEQFF. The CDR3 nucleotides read TGTGCCAGCAGCTTATTTAGAAATGAGCAGTTCTTC.

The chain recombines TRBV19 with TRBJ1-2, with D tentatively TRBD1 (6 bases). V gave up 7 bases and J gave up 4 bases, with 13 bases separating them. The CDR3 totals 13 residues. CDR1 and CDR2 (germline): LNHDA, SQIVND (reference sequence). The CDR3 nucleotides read TGTGCCAGTACCCACAGGGTAGGCTATGGCTACACCTTC. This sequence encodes CASTHRVGYGYTF.

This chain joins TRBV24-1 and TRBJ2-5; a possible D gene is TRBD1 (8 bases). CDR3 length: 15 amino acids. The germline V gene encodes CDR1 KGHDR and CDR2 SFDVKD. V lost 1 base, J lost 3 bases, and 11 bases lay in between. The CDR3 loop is CATSDLQGGEETQYF. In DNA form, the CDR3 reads TGTGCCACCAGTGATTTACAGGGGGGGGAAGAGACCCAGTACTTC.

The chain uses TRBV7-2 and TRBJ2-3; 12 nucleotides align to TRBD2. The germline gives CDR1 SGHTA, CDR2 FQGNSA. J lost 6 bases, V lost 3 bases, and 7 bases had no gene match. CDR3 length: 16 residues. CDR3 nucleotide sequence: TGTGCCAGCAGCTTCTCTAGCGGGGGGGCCGTGGATACGCAGTATTTT. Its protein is CASSFSSGGAVDTQYF.

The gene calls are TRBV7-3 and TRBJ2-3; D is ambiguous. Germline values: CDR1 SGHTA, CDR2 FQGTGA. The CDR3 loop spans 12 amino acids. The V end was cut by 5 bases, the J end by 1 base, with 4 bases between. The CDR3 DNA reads TGTGCCAGCAGCCCCGGCACAGATACGCAGTATTTT. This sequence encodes CASSPGTDTQYF. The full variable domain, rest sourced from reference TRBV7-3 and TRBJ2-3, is GAGVSQTPSNKVTEKGKYVELRCDPISGHTALYWYRQSLGQGPEFLIYFQGTGAADDSGLPNDRFFAVRPEGSVSTLKIQRTERGDSAVYLCASSPGTDTQYFGPGTRLTVL.

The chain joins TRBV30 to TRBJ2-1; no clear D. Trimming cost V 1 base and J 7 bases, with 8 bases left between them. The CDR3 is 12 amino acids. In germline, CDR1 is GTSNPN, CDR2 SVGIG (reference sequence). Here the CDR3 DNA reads TGTGCCTGGAGTGGAGGTCGGAATGAGCAGTTCTTC. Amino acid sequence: CAWSGGRNEQFF.

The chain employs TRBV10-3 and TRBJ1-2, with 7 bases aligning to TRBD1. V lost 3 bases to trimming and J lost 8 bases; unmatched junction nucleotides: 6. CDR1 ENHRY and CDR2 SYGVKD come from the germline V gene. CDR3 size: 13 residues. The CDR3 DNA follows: TGTGCCATCAGTGATAAGGGGGCTTACGGCTACACCTTC. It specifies CAISDKGAYGYTF.

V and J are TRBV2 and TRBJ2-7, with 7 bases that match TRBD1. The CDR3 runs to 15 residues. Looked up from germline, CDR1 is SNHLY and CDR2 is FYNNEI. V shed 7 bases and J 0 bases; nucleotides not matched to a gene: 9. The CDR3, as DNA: TGTGCCAGCAAGAACCGGGACAGCAACTCCTACGAGCAGTACTTC. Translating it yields CASKNRDSNSYEQYF.

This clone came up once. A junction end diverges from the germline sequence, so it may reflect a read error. The CDR3 nucleotides are TGTGCTAGCAGCGTCTCGACAGACAGCTACGAGCAGTACTTC. It yields the protein CASSVSTDSYEQYF. The chain uses TRBV7-7 and TRBJ2-7; D is possibly TRBD1 (5 bases). This CDR3 contains 14 residues. Germline V gives CDR1 SSHAT, CDR2 FNYEAQ (reference sequence). Filled out from reference TRBV7-7 and TRBJ2-7, the complete variable domain reads GAGVSQSPRYKVTKRGQDVTLRCDPISSHATLYWYQQALGQGPEFLTYFNYEAQPDKSGLPSDRFSAERPEGSISTLTIQRTEQRDSAMYRCASSVSTDSYEQYFGPGTRLTVT.

CDR3: CASSYSHRFGTEAFF. The CDR3 DNA sequence: TGTGCCAGCAGTTATTCCCATCGGTTCGGCACTGAAGCTTTCTTT. The chain is built from TRBV6-6 and TRBJ1-1; D is unresolved. The CDR3 contains 15 residues. V lost 3 bases to trimming and J lost 4 bases, with 15 bases between them. Per germline, CDR1 MNHNY and CDR2 SVGAGI (reference sequence).

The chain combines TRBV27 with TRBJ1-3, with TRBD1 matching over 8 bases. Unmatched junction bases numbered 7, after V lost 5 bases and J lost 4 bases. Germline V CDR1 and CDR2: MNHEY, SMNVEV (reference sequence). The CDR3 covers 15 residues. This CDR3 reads CASSQGAQSGNTIYF. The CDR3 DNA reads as TGTGCCAGCAGTCAGGGGGCGCAAAGCGGAAACACCATATATTTT.

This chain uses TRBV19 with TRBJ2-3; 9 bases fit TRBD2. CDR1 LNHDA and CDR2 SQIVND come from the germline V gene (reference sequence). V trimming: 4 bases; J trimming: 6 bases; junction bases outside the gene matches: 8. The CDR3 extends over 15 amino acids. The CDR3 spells CASSTTAGGADTQYF. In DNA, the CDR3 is TGTGCCAGTAGTACCACAGCGGGAGGAGCGGATACGCAGTATTTT.

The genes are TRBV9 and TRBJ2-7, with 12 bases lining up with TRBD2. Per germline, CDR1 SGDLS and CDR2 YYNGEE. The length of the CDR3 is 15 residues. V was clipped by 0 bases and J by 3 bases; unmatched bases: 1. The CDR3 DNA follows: TGTGCCAGCAGCGTAGGGACTAGCGGGATCTACGAGCAGTACTTC. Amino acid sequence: CASSVGTSGIYEQYF.

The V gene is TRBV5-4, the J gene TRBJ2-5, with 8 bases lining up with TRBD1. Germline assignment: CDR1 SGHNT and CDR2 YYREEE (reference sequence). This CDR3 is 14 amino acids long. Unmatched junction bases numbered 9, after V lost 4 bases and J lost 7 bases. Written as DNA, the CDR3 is TGTGCCAGCAGCGAGGACAGGGTGTTCGGGACCCAGTACTTC. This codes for CASSEDRVFGTQYF. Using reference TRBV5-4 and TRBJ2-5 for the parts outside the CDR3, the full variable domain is ETGVTQSPTHLIKTRGQQVTLRCSSQSGHNTVSWYQQALGQGPQFIFQYYREEENGRGNFPPRFSGLQFPNYSSELNVNALELDDSALYLCASSEDRVFGTQYFGPGTRLLVL.

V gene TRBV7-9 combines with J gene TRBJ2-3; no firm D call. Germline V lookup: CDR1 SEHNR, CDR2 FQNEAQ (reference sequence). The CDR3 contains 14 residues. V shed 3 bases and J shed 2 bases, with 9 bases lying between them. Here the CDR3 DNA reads TGTGCCAGCAGCTTCGACTTCTTCACAGATACGCAGTATTTT. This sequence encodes CASSFDFFTDTQYF. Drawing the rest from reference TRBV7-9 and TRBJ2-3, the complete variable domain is DTGVSQNPRHKITKRGQNVTFRCDPISEHNRLYWYRQTLGQGPEFLTYFQNEAQLEKSRLLSDRFSAERPKGSFSTLEIQRTEQGDSAMYLCASSFDFFTDTQYFGPGTRLTVL.